The source of this T cell receptor (beta chain) is a study of cytomegalovirus exposure and HLA in healthy donors. Study-wide background: Earlier results showed roughly 110 million unique TCR beta sequences derived from approximately 170 million T cells.

60 Vbeta and 13 Jbeta primers were used in PCR. Clones were sequenced by immunoSEQ multiplex PCR, and TCRdb holds only the in-frame ones, with some missing. Of under 150,000 clones in the sample, 60% to 80% were seen once. The germline gives CDR1 SGHTA, CDR2 FQGNSA. Trimming took off 1 base at V and 2 bases at J, with 10 bases between the two ends. The CDR3 contains 15 residues. The clonotype originates from a woman between 25 and 40 years old in good health and CMV-seronegative. The sequencing input was PBMCs. This chain uses TRBV7-2 with TRBJ2-3; D ambiguous. CDR3 residues: CASSLGATYTDTQYF. DNA for the CDR3: TGTGCCAGCAGCTTAGGAGCCACCTACACAGATACGCAGTATTTT.